This is a list of T cell receptor beta chains from one sample in a study of PD-L1 blockade in urothelial cancer. Libraries were prepared by immunoSEQ multiplex PCR; TCRdb keeps only in-frame clonotypes and omits some of them. Among 45,000 to 60,000 clones listed, 85% were seen once. Sequenced here: PBMCs, sampled around atezolizumab (anti-PD-L1) treatment. The receptors originated from a man aged 65-85 years with urothelial cancer. CDR3s include the opening cysteine and the closing phenylalanine or tryptophan. D genes are given only for firm matches. Clone size appears in some rows only: once, few, many, or a class for an expanded clone.

NA,NA,TRBJ2-3,TRBV29-1,TGCAGCGTTGGGAGGCTCGGACTAAGGGGGCAGGATACGCAGTATTTT,CSVGRLGLRGQDTQYF
NA,TRBD2,TRBJ2-3,TRBV15,TGTGCCACCAGCAGAGATCCCCGCGGGAGACTTAATACGCAGTATTTT,CATSRDPRGRLNTQYF
few,NA,TRBJ2-3,TRBV11-2,TGTGCCAGCAGCCAAGCTGTGGATACGCAGTATTTT,CASSQAVDTQYF
NA,NA,TRBJ1-1,TRBV5-4,TGTGCCAGCAGCGTCAATCCCAACCGGGGGGCTTTCTTT,CASSVNPNRGAFF
few,NA,TRBJ2-3,TRBV6-1,TGTGCCAGCACCTCGGGACTTATAGTCCCAGATACGCAGTATTTT,CASTSGLIVPDTQYF
once,TRBD2,TRBJ2-3,TRBV18,TGTGCCAGCTCGGGCGGTCCCAGCGGGAGGGCCGTTACGCAGTATTTT,CASSGGPSGRAVTQYF
NA,TRBD1,TRBJ1-2,TRBV5-8,TGTGCCAGCAGCTTGGACAGGGGGCGGGCTAACTATGGCTACACCTTC,CASSLDRGRANYGYTF
NA,NA,TRBJ1-4,TRBV2,TGTGCCAGCAGTGCAATTTCAACTAATGAAAAACTGTTTTTT,CASSAISTNEKLFF
NA,NA,TRBJ2-1,TRBV30,TGTTCCCTCGAGGGTACAGGGCAGAGGGGGAATGAGCAGTTCTTC,CSLEGTGQRGNEQFF
NA,NA,TRBJ2-1,TRBV6-1,TGTGCCAGCAGTGAAGTAGGCGGGCCCGACGCCTACAATGAGCAGTTCTTC,CASSEVGGPDAYNEQFF
NA,TRBD2,TRBJ2-7,TRBV5-1,TGCGCCAGCAAAAGACGGGGGGACGGGGACTACGAGCAGTACTTC,CASKRRGDGDYEQYF
NA,TRBD2,TRBJ2-7,TRBV6-5,TGTGCCAGCACTGCGGGAGGCCCAGGGGTGAGCGAGCAGTACTTC,CASTAGGPGVSEQYF
NA,TRBD2,TRBJ2-3,TRBV5-1,TGCGCCAGCAGCTTGGGTGGTAGCGGGGTGATCACAGATACGCAGTATTTT,CASSLGGSGVITDTQYF
NA,TRBD2,TRBJ2-1,TRBV4-2,TGTGCCAGCAGCCAGAGACTAGCGGGAGTTTACTACAATGAGCAGTTCTTC,CASSQRLAGVYYNEQFF
NA,TRBD1,TRBJ1-5,TRBV18,TGTGCCAGCTCACCGACAGGGGGCAATCAGCCCCAGCATTTT,CASSPTGGNQPQHF
NA,NA,TRBJ2-1,TRBV4-1,TGCGCCAGCAGCTGGCGGAGCTCCTACAATGAGCAGTTCTTC,CASSWRSSYNEQFF
NA,TRBD1,TRBJ2-7,TRBV29-1,TGCAGCGTCCTACAGGGGGCCTCACGAACCTACGAGCAGTACTTC,CSVLQGASRTYEQYF
once,TRBD2,TRBJ2-7,TRBV6-1,TGTGCCAGCACTTTAGGACTAGCGGGGTCCTACGAGCAGTACTTC,CASTLGLAGSYEQYF
NA,NA,TRBJ2-2,TRBV21-1,TGTGCCAGCGGACTTAAGGGCAAGAACACCGGGGAGCTGTTTTTT,CASGLKGKNTGELFF
NA,NA,TRBJ2-4,TRBV7-8,TGTGCCAGCAGCTTAGGGTTGAGCGGGCAGCAGTACTTC,CASSLGLSGQQYF
NA,NA,TRBJ1-4,TRBV2,TGTGCCAGCCGGAGTTTCACTAATGAAAAACTGTTTTTT,CASRSFTNEKLFF
NA,NA,TRBJ2-5,TRBV7-7,TGTGCTAGCAGCTCAACCCCCGGGAAAGAGACCCAGTACTTC,CASSSTPGKETQYF
NA,TRBD1,TRBJ2-1,TRBV9,TGTGCCAGCAGCGCCGGGACAGGGTGGGATGAGCAGTTCTTC,CASSAGTGWDEQFF
NA,NA,TRBJ2-1,TRBV6-1,TGTGCCAGCAGTGGGGCAGAACACCACAATGAGCAGTTCTTC,CASSGAEHHNEQFF
NA,TRBD1,TRBJ1-5,TRBV28,TGTGCCAGCAGTTCACCAGGGACAGCCGGTCAGCCCCAGCATTTT,CASSSPGTAGQPQHF
NA,NA,TRBJ2-7,TRBV28,TGTGCCAGCAGTTCCAACTACGAGCAGTACTTC,CASSSNYEQYF
NA,NA,TRBJ2-1,TRBV16,TGTGCCAGCAGCCAATGGAGGGGACAGGAGCAGTTCTTC,CASSQWRGQEQFF
NA,NA,TRBJ1-1,TRBV19,TGTGCCAGTAGCGTACAGTCGAACACTGAAGCTTTCTTT,CASSVQSNTEAFF
once,TRBD1,TRBJ2-1,TRBV6-5,TGTGCCAGCAGGGATAGTGGGACAGCTTACAATGAGCAGTTCTTC,CASRDSGTAYNEQFF
NA,NA,TRBJ2-2,TRBV7-9,TGTGCCAGCGGATCAGGGGCGCTTTCGACCGGGGAGCTGTTTTTT,CASGSGALSTGELFF
NA,NA,TRBJ1-1,TRBV28,TGTGCCAGCAGTGGGGCGCCCAGGGTCGCCACTGAAGCTTTCTTT,CASSGAPRVATEAFF
NA,NA,TRBJ2-5,TRBV7-8,TGTGCCAGCAGCCAGGCAGAGACCCAGTACTTC,CASSQAETQYF
NA,TRBD1,TRBJ1-1,TRBV19,TGTGCCAGTCCCACCGAGGGACAGGGGAACACTGAAGCTTTCTTT,CASPTEGQGNTEAFF
NA,NA,TRBJ1-5,TRBV25-1,TGTGCCAGCAGTGAATATGGAGGGCAGCCCCAGCATTTT,CASSEYGGQPQHF
NA,TRBD1,TRBJ2-3,TRBV6-5,TGTGCCAGCACCGAAGGACAGGGAGATACGCAGTATTTT,CASTEGQGDTQYF
NA,NA,TRBJ2-7,TRBV7-2,TGTGCCAGCAGCCCCCGACAGGTCCGGAACGAGCAGTACTTC,CASSPRQVRNEQYF
NA,TRBD1,TRBJ1-1,TRBV5-5,TGTGCCAGCAGCCCCAACTCCCCACGGGACAGCCACGAAGAAGCTTTCTTT,CASSPNSPRDSHEEAFF
NA,TRBD1,TRBJ2-2,TRBV11-2,TGTGCCAGCAGTCCAGGGGGCTGGGACACGAACACCGGGGAGCTGTTTTTT,CASSPGGWDTNTGELFF
NA,TRBD1,TRBJ1-4,TRBV15,TGTGCCACCAGCAGAGGTGGACAGGGTAGGGAAAAACTGTTTTTT,CATSRGGQGREKLFF
NA,NA,TRBJ1-1,TRBV28,TGTGCCAGCAGTTTAACAGCCGTAGTGAATGCTTTCTTT,CASSLTAVVNAFF
NA,TRBD1,TRBJ1-4,TRBV2,TGTGCCAGCAGTAGTATTGGGACAGCCGTTAATGAAAAACTGTTTTTT,CASSSIGTAVNEKLFF
NA,NA,TRBJ1-4,TRBV28,TGTGCCAGCAGCCCCGGAGCTCGAAATGAAAAACTGTTTTTT,CASSPGARNEKLFF
NA,NA,TRBJ1-3,TRBV7-9,TGTGCCAGCAGCTCCGACCCGAGGGGAAACACCATATATTTT,CASSSDPRGNTIYF
once,NA,TRBJ2-5,TRBV7-9,TGTGCCAGCAGCCTCCTACAAGAGACCCAGTACTTC,CASSLLQETQYF
once,NA,TRBJ2-6,TRBV5-1,TGCGCCAGCTGTCCAGAGGCTGGGGCCAACGTCCTGACTTTC,CASCPEAGANVLTF
NA,NA,TRBJ2-5,TRBV5-1,TGCGCCAGCAGCTTGAATATTGCGGTACAAGAGACCCAGTACTTC,CASSLNIAVQETQYF
NA,NA,TRBJ2-1,TRBV7-2,TGTGCCAGCAGCTTAGTCTGGACCGAGGGCAATGAGCAGTTCTTC,CASSLVWTEGNEQFF
NA,TRBD1,TRBJ2-3,TRBV29-1,TGCAGCGGATCCGCCGGGACAGATAGCACAGATACGCAGTATTTT,CSGSAGTDSTDTQYF
NA,NA,TRBJ1-1,TRBV7-9,TGTGCCAGCAGCTTCATAGGGGAAGGTGAAGCTTTCTTT,CASSFIGEGEAFF
NA,NA,TRBJ2-1,TRBV5-4,TGTGCCAGCAGCTTGGGACTAGGAGGCAATGAGCAGTTCTTC,CASSLGLGGNEQFF
NA,TRBD1,TRBJ2-1,TRBV7-3,TGTGCCAGCAGCCAAACCGGGACAGGGAGGAATGAGCAGTTCTTC,CASSQTGTGRNEQFF
NA,TRBD1,TRBJ1-2,TRBV6-6,TGTGCCAGCAGCCGACAGGGAGATGGCTACACCTTC,CASSRQGDGYTF
NA,NA,TRBJ2-1,TRBV18,TGTGCCAGCTCACCGGACAGATACAATGAGCAGTTCTTC,CASSPDRYNEQFF
NA,NA,TRBJ1-1,TRBV19,TGTGCCAGTAGGAGGACGACCGGGGGAGCTTTCTTT,CASRRTTGGAFF
NA,TRBD1,TRBJ1-5,TRBV20-1,TGCAGTGCTTCTGATGGGACAGGGGCGAATTTT,CSASDGTGANF
NA,TRBD2,TRBJ2-7,TRBV14,TGTGCCAGCAGCCAAGGCGGCGGGAGAGCCGGCTGGCACGAGCAGTACTTC,CASSQGGGRAGWHEQYF
few,TRBD2,TRBJ2-3,TRBV4-1,TGCGCCAGCAGCCAGGGGGTACTAGCGGGAGTGGCAGATACGCAGTATTTT,CASSQGVLAGVADTQYF